This entry lists 27 T cell receptor beta chains sequenced from one sample in a study of blood T cells in healthy people across ages. It was with a sample-barcoded 5' primer and a J-beta primer mix that a second PCR of roughly 7 to 12 cycles was run. MiXCR, applied by TCRdb to the 5' RACE reads, yields one record per CDR3 protein. The sample contains about 800,000 distinct CDR3 sequences, over 45% of which appear only once. The sequencing input was blood. The receptors derive from a man aged 30 to 39 in good health.

The sample holds a few counts of this clonotype. The chain uses TRBV7-2 and TRBJ2-5, with a tentative D call TRBD2 (6 bases). Trimming left V 2 bases short and J 1 base short, with 14 bases between. The CDR3 runs to 16 residues. Germline values: CDR1 SGHTA, CDR2 FQGNSA. CDR3 residues: CASSLMGRWIQETQYF. DNA for the CDR3: TGTGCCAGCAGCTTAATGGGGAGGTGGATCCAAGAGACCCAGTACTTC.

The V call is TRBV6-6, the J call TRBJ2-1, with a weak D call TRBD1 (6 bases). The V end was cut by 0 bases, the J end by 7 bases, with 16 bases between. The CDR3 consists of 16 residues. In germline, CDR1 is MNHNY, CDR2 SVGAGI (reference sequence). Here the CDR3 reads CASSYSFGQSWNEQFF. The CDR3 DNA sequence: TGTGCCAGCAGTTACTCGTTCGGACAGAGCTGGAATGAGCAGTTCTTC.

The sample holds many counts of this clonotype. The genes are TRBV13 and TRBJ2-5, with 7 bases that match TRBD1. The CDR3 covers 14 residues. From germline, CDR1 is PRHDT and CDR2 FYEKMQ (reference sequence). V lost 5 bases and J lost 5; bases outside the gene matches: 8. CDR3 residues: CASSTRQGGETQYF. The CDR3 coding sequence is TGTGCCAGCAGCACGAGACAGGGTGGGGAGACCCAGTACTTC.

The rearrangement links TRBV5-1 to TRBJ1-1; 7 bases align to TRBD1. V dropped 7 bases and J dropped 5; count of bases not matched to a gene: 11. The CDR3 has 14 residues. Germline CDR1 reads SGHRS; CDR2 reads YFSETQ. CDR3 region: CASRLDTGDTEAFF. In DNA form, the CDR3 reads TGCGCCAGCCGCCTAGACACAGGGGATACTGAAGCTTTCTTT.

The chain links TRBV28 to TRBJ1-2; D remains ambiguous. The CDR3 is 13 amino acids. Trimming stripped 3 bases from V and 4 bases from J, with 9 bases between. CDR1 and CDR2 from the germline V gene are MDHEN and SYDVKM. The CDR3 DNA sequence: TGTGCCAGCAGTTTGAACGGGCGCTATGGCTACACCTTC. Amino acid sequence: CASSLNGRYGYTF.

This clonotype has just a few counts. The V call is TRBV29-1, the J call TRBJ1-1; D not certain. Germline V gene lookup returns CDR1 SQVTM and CDR2 ANQGSEA. The CDR3 loop spans 13 amino acids. The V end lost 3 bases, the J end lost 4 bases, and 12 bases lay between the germline ends. The CDR3 spells CSVESGVTTEAFF. The CDR3 DNA reads as TGCAGCGTTGAGAGCGGGGTGACCACTGAAGCTTTCTTT.

The chain couples TRBV7-2 to TRBJ2-1; TRBD1 is a possible D gene (6 bases). V lost 3 bases to trimming and J lost 4 bases, with 13 bases between them. The CDR3 covers 15 residues. The germline V gene has CDR1 SGHTA and CDR2 FQGNSA. The CDR3 DNA reads as TGTGCCAGCAGCTTGACAGGTCCGAAGTACAATGAGCAGTTCTTC. As protein: CASSLTGPKYNEQFF.

This clonotype has a handful of counts. The chain is built from TRBV12-3 or TRBV12-4 and TRBJ2-7; 13 bases fit TRBD2. With 6 bases clipped from V and 0 bases from J, the junction kept 8 bases outside the gene matches. This CDR3 spans 17 amino acids. DNA of the CDR3: TGTGCCAGCAGCCGACTAGCGGGGGGATGGAGCTCCTACGAGCAGTACTTC. Amino acid sequence: CASSRLAGGWSSYEQYF.

The J gene is TRBJ2-5, the V gene TRBV7-9; TRBD2 matches at 8 bases. The CDR3 spans 15 residues. CDR1 and CDR2 from the germline V gene are SEHNR and FQNEAQ (reference sequence). V was clipped by 7 bases and J by 2 bases; unmatched bases: 9. This chain's CDR3 is CASTIGTRSQETQYF. The DNA for the CDR3 is TGTGCCAGCACGATAGGGACTAGAAGTCAAGAGACCCAGTACTTC.

This chain connects TRBV7-2 to TRBJ2-1; TRBD2 matches at 9 bases. Germline V gives CDR1 SGHTA, CDR2 FQGNSA. Trimming cost V 1 base and J 7 bases; bases outside gene matches: 5. The CDR3 extends over 15 amino acids. The CDR3 sequence is CASSLGGRAGNEQFF. The CDR3, as DNA: TGTGCCAGCAGCTTAGGCGGGAGGGCCGGGAATGAGCAGTTCTTC.

This CDR3 reads CASSRRDSHYGYTF. DNA for the CDR3: TGTGCCAGCAGCCGTAGAGACAGTCACTATGGCTACACCTTC. The chain recombines TRBV7-2 with TRBJ1-2; a weak D match, TRBD1 (5 bases). Trimming stripped 5 bases from V and 3 bases from J, with 13 bases between. CDR3 size: 14 residues. The germline V gene encodes CDR1 SGHTA and CDR2 FQGNSA.

The V and J genes are TRBV4-1 and TRBJ2-7; 10 positions agree with TRBD2. CDR3 size: 15 residues. V gave up 1 base and J gave up 2 bases; unmatched junction bases: 2. From germline, CDR1 is MGHRA and CDR2 YSYEKL. CDR3 amino acids: CASSQGTSGPYEQYF. The CDR3, as DNA: TGCGCCAGCAGCCAAGGGACTAGCGGACCCTACGAGCAGTACTTC.

The rearrangement links TRBV20-1 to TRBJ2-1, with a possible D match to TRBD2 (6 bases). CDR3 length: 13 residues. V lost 0 bases and J lost 8, with 11 bases in between. Looked up from germline, CDR1 is DFQATT and CDR2 is SNEGSKA (reference sequence). The CDR3 DNA sequence: TGCAGTGCTAGAGATCGGGGGAGCCATGAGCAGTTCTTC. Amino acids: CSARDRGSHEQFF.

The chain has TRBV12-3 or TRBV12-4 and TRBJ2-7, with 10 bases matching TRBD1. V gave up 4 bases and J gave up 2 bases; unmatched junction bases: 5. The CDR3 contains 15 residues. The CDR3 region has the DNA TGTGCCAGCAGTTCCCCGGACAGGGGGACCTACGAGCAGTACTTC. It is translated as CASSSPDRGTYEQYF.

The table lists this clonotype with many counts. The rearrangement links TRBV4-1 to TRBJ1-5, with D hard to call. The CDR3 runs 16 residues. The V end lost 2 bases, the J end lost 1 base, and 12 bases lay between the germline ends. Germline V gene data show CDR1 as MGHRA and CDR2 as YSYEKL. The CDR3 coding sequence is TGCGCCAGCAGCCAATCTCAGGTAGGAAGCAATCAGCCCCAGCATTTT. It codes for CASSQSQVGSNQPQHF.

This clonotype occurred a few times. V is TRBV11-2 and J is TRBJ1-6; D unclear. V lost 2 bases, J lost 11 bases, and 25 bases lay in between. The CDR3 covers 18 residues. Germline V gives CDR1 SGHAT, CDR2 FQNNGV. As DNA, the CDR3 is TGTGCCAGCAGCTTACGACTTCGAGGAGCAGCCACCGTGGCACCCCTCCACTTT. Translating gives CASSLRLRGAATVAPLHF.

V gene TRBV5-6 combines with J gene TRBJ2-1; possibly TRBD1 for D (5 bases). V was cut by 5 bases and J by 5 bases, with 20 bases left in between. The CDR3 consists of 16 residues. Germline V CDR1 and CDR2: SGHDT, YYEEEE. CDR3 bases: TGTGCCAGCAGAGGTCGCCGAGACAGTAGAGACAATGAGCAGTTCTTC. Protein sequence: CASRGRRDSRDNEQFF.

This clonotype was recorded a few times. The CDR3 here is CASSRTGTGIYGYTF. CDR3 in DNA: TGTGCCAGCAGCCGAACCGGGACAGGGATTTATGGCTACACCTTC. The J gene is TRBJ1-2, the V gene TRBV3-1; 9 bases match TRBD1. The CDR3 length is 15 residues. The germline CDR1 and CDR2 sequences are LGHDT and YNNKEL (reference sequence). V lost 4 bases to trimming and J lost 5 bases; unmatched junction nucleotides: 8. The whole variable domain, remainder taken from reference TRBV3-1 and TRBJ1-2, is DTAVSQTPKYLVTQMGNDKSIKCEQNLGHDTMYWYKQDSKKFLKIMFSYNNKELIINETVPNRFSPKSPDKAHLNLHINSLELGDSAVYFCASSRTGTGIYGYTFGSGTRLTVV.

This rearrangement joins TRBV6-6 to TRBJ2-6; possible D gene TRBD1, 5 bases. The V and J ends lost 7 bases and 0 bases respectively, with 10 bases between them. Germline assignment: CDR1 MNHNY and CDR2 SVGAGI (reference sequence). The CDR3 covers 15 residues. The CDR3 DNA is TGTGCCAGCATATCAGGGCACTCTGGGGCCAACGTCCTGACTTTC. Its translation: CASISGHSGANVLTF.

This sequence joins TRBV3-1 and TRBJ2-1; 7 bases map to TRBD2. This CDR3 region has 15 residues. Germline CDR1 is LGHDT and CDR2 is YNNKEL (reference sequence). V lost 5 bases, J lost 4 bases, and 8 bases stayed unmatched. CDR3 residues: CASSFTGTTYNEQFF. The CDR3 DNA sequence: TGTGCCAGCAGCTTTACCGGGACTACTTACAATGAGCAGTTCTTC.

The J gene is TRBJ2-7, the V gene TRBV7-2; 7 bases map to TRBD1. This CDR3 is 14 amino acids long. The J segment lost 6 bases and the V segment lost 1 base, leaving 6 bases of the junction unmatched. CDR1 and CDR2 (germline): SGHTA, FQGNSA. CDR3 sequence: CASSLDRGIREQYF. CDR3 bases: TGTGCCAGCAGCTTAGACAGGGGTATTCGCGAGCAGTACTTC.

The chain recombines TRBV29-1 with TRBJ1-1; no definite D call. CDR1 is SQVTM and CDR2 is ANQGSEA in the germline V gene. V was clipped by 6 bases and J by 3 bases, with 11 bases between them. The CDR3 length is 12 residues. CDR3 region: CSVKLPDTEAFF. The CDR3 DNA reads TGCAGCGTCAAGTTGCCAGACACTGAAGCTTTCTTT.

The chain combines TRBV7-2 with TRBJ2-3; 14 bases line up with TRBD2. The V gene's germline CDR1 is SGHTA and CDR2 FQGNSA. The V segment lost 1 base and the J segment 5 bases; nucleotides outside the gene matches: 5. The CDR3 runs 17 residues. The CDR3 spells CASSLVGTSGREDTQYF. The CDR3 bases are TGTGCCAGCAGCTTAGTAGGGACTAGCGGGAGAGAAGATACGCAGTATTTT.

This clonotype was recorded only once. The V call is TRBV28, the J call TRBJ1-5, with D perhaps TRBD1 (5 bases). CDR3 length: 15 amino acids. V lost 6 bases and J lost 5, with 17 bases in between. CDR1 is MDHEN, CDR2 SYDVKM, per germline. The CDR3 nucleotides are TGTGCCAGCAGCATTTGGAGGGGATCTGATCAGCCCCAGCATTTT. Amino acids: CASSIWRGSDQPQHF.

This clonotype has only one observation. The chain couples TRBV7-9 to TRBJ2-5; tentatively, D is TRBD1 or TRBD2 (5 bases each). The DNA end lines up better with TRBJ2-7; the J call may be wrong. The CDR3 has 16 residues. Germline CDR1 reads SEHNR; CDR2 reads FQNEAQ (reference sequence). CDR3 bases: TGTGCCAGCAGCTTAGCGGTAGCCGCTTTGGGGGACGAGCAGTACTTC. It specifies CASSLAVAALGDEQYF.

As to this clonotype: Its ends do not fully match the called genes, so a read error is possible. The chain is built from TRBV10-3 and TRBJ2-1, with D tentatively TRBD2 (6 bases). The germline CDR1 and CDR2 sequences are ENHRY and SYGVKD. The CDR3 runs 13 residues. The CDR3 here is CTISVSGYNEQFF. CDR3 coding DNA: TGTACCATCAGTGTAAGCGGGTACAATGAGCAGTTCTTC.

The CDR3 spells CASTPSGTDSNEQFF. The CDR3 nucleotides are TGTGCCAGCACCCCCTCCGGGACAGACTCCAATGAGCAGTTCTTC. V is TRBV7-9 and J is TRBJ2-1, with 7 bases matching TRBD1. J lost 6 bases, V lost 7 bases, and 12 bases had no gene match. This CDR3 comprises 15 residues. Germline V gives CDR1 SEHNR, CDR2 FQNEAQ (reference sequence).